Shown below are 6 T cell receptor beta chains from a single sample sequenced in a study of T cell changes during pregnancy in multiple sclerosis. Assay used: immunoSEQ multiplex PCR; TCRdb lists only in-frame clones, some missing. The sample contains about 100,000 clones, about nine tenths of which appear only once. The sample was peripheral blood, taken after pregnancy. These receptors all come from a female donor with multiple sclerosis, enrolled in a pregnancy study.

The chain is built from TRBV19 and TRBJ1-3; D ambiguous. The CDR3 totals 15 residues. V lost 6 bases, J lost 0 bases, and 12 bases lay in between. Germline values: CDR1 LNHDA, CDR2 SQIVND (reference sequence). The CDR3 DNA reads TGTGCCAGTAGCCTGACATCGAGCTCTGGAAACACCATATATTTT. Translated, it gives CASSLTSSSGNTIYF.

The rearrangement links TRBV11-2 to TRBJ2-7; 7 bases line up with TRBD1. J was trimmed by 2 bases and V by 5 bases; bases with no gene match: 3. In germline, CDR1 is SGHAT, CDR2 FQNNGV. The CDR3 is made up of 13 amino acids. The CDR3 reads CASSLGQTYEQYF. The CDR3 DNA sequence: TGTGCCAGCAGCCTGGGACAGACCTACGAGCAGTACTTC.

This clone was recorded only once. This chain links TRBV6-1 with TRBJ2-7; TRBD1 matches at 11 bases. Germline trimming cut 4 bases from V and 6 bases from J; bases unmatched to any gene: 2. CDR1 and CDR2 (germline): MNHNS, SASEGT. There are 13 residues in the CDR3. CDR3 protein: CASSAGQGGEQYF. The CDR3, as DNA: TGTGCCAGCAGTGCGGGACAGGGGGGCGAGCAGTACTTC.

V is TRBV30 and J is TRBJ2-1; TRBD2 agrees at 9 bases. Germline CDR1 and CDR2: GTSNPN and SVGIG (reference sequence). V lost 3 bases, J lost 9 bases, and 9 bases stayed unmatched. The CDR3 is 14 residues long. The chain's CDR3 is CAWREAGGGGEQFF. In DNA form, the CDR3 reads TGTGCCTGGAGAGAAGCGGGAGGCGGGGGTGAGCAGTTCTTC.

V usage is TRBV6-6 and J usage is TRBJ1-2; the D is unclear. Per the germline V gene, CDR1 is MNHNY and CDR2 is SVGAGI (reference sequence). The CDR3 is 14 residues long. Trimming removed 11 bases from V and 8 bases from J, with 24 bases in between. CDR3 DNA sequence: TGTGCCGGGGAGCAACGGCAGGCTGCGGAGGGCTACACCTTC. Translating gives CAGEQRQAAEGYTF.

V usage is TRBV11-1 and J usage is TRBJ1-2, with 8 bases fitting TRBD1. With V trimmed by 2 bases and J by 8 bases, 10 bases remained unmatched. This CDR3 contains 15 residues. Germline-derived CDR1 and CDR2 are SGHAT and FQDESV (reference sequence). The CDR3 reads CASSLPSGGAQGYTF. The CDR3 DNA is TGTGCCAGCAGCTTACCTTCAGGGGGCGCGCAAGGCTACACCTTC.